The 22 T cell receptor beta chains presented below share a single source sample, sequenced in a study of OX40 agonist ivuxolimab in advanced cancers. Assay: immunoSEQ multiplex PCR; the TCRdb copy retains only in-frame clones and omits some. The repertoire consists of tens of thousands of clones, with 87% occurring once and the leading ten covering roughly 1.5%. The sequencing used CD4+ or CD8+ T cells sorted from blood, collected in a trial of the OX40 agonist ivuxolimab. These TCRs come from an adult with an advanced solid tumor such as melanoma, head and neck, liver or kidney cancer.

This chain joins TRBV5-1 and TRBJ2-1; tentatively, D is TRBD2 (6 bases). This CDR3 spans 16 amino acids. V shed 2 bases and J shed 0 bases, with 12 bases lying between them. Germline CDR1 and CDR2: SGHRS and YFSETQ. CDR3 sequence (DNA): TGCGCCAGCAGCTTTAGCGGATTAAGCTCCTACAATGAGCAGTTCTTC. This codes for CASSFSGLSSYNEQFF.

V is TRBV7-6 and J is TRBJ2-7, with D perhaps TRBD1 (6 bases). The germline V and J ends were trimmed by 5 bases and 2 bases, with 10 bases remaining between them. The CDR3 loop spans 13 amino acids. CDR1 and CDR2 from the germline V gene are SGHVS and FNYEAQ. CDR3 in amino acids: CASSAGETYEQYF. DNA of the CDR3: TGTGCCAGCAGCGCAGGGGAGACCTACGAGCAGTACTTC.

V is TRBV30 and J is TRBJ2-7, with 7 nucleotides matching TRBD2. Germline V gives CDR1 GTSNPN, CDR2 SVGIG (reference sequence). The ends lost 1 base at V and 0 bases at J; junction bases unmatched: 18. The CDR3 length is 19 residues. The DNA of the CDR3 is TGTGCCTGGAGTGAGCGGGACCTAGGGTGGCCAGGTTACTCCTACGAGCAGTACTTC. This translates into CAWSERDLGWPGYSYEQYF.

This clone was recorded once. This chain uses TRBV2 with TRBJ2-5; TRBD1 matches at 9 bases. CDR3 length: 14 residues. Per the germline V gene, CDR1 is SNHLY and CDR2 is FYNNEI. Trimming at V came to 6 bases and at J to 4 bases, leaving 6 bases not matched to a gene. The CDR3 DNA follows: TGTGCCAGCAGCACAGGGGGCATTCCAGAGACCCAGTACTTC. It encodes CASSTGGIPETQYF. Together with reference TRBV2 and TRBJ2-5, the CDR3 gives the full variable domain: EPEVTQTPSHQVTQMGQEVILRCVPISNHLYFYWYRQILGQKVEFLVSFYNNEISEKSEIFDDQFSVERPDGSNFTLKIRSTKLEDSAMYFCASSTGGIPETQYFGPGTRLLVL.

This clone occurred a few times. The chain carries TRBV5-1 and TRBJ2-7; D gene ambiguous. The germline V gene has CDR1 SGHRS and CDR2 YFSETQ. Trimming left V 2 bases short and J 4 bases short, with 10 bases between. This CDR3 has 13 residues. The CDR3 nucleotides are TGCGCCAGCAGCTTTTTTCCCCAATACGAGCAGTACTTC. It specifies CASSFFPQYEQYF. The full variable domain, with the rest looked up from reference TRBV5-1 and TRBJ2-7, is KAGVTQTPRYLIKTRGQQVTLSCSPISGHRSVSWYQQTPGQGLQFLFEYFSETQRNKGNFPGRFSGRQFSNSRSEMNVSTLELGDSALYLCASSFFPQYEQYFGPGTRLTVT.

In this sample, this clone turned up a few times. The CDR3 nucleotides are TGTGCCAGCACCCTTAGACAGGACACTGAAGCTTTCTTT. Amino acids: CASTLRQDTEAFF. This sequence joins TRBV27 and TRBJ1-1, with D perhaps matching TRBD1 (6 bases). From germline, CDR1 is MNHEY and CDR2 SMNVEV (reference sequence). The CDR3 is 13 amino acids. V was shortened by 7 bases and J by 3 bases, with 12 bases between the two germline ends.

V usage is TRBV7-2 and J usage is TRBJ2-3; D is possibly TRBD1 or TRBD2 (5 bases each). Germline CDR1 is SGHTA and CDR2 is FQGNSA. V lost 5 bases and J lost 1, with 7 bases in between. This CDR3 is built from 13 residues. The DNA for the CDR3 is TGTGCCAGCAGCCTGGGACGCACAGATACGCAGTATTTT. The encoded protein is CASSLGRTDTQYF.

The V gene is TRBV14, the J gene TRBJ1-4; a weak D match, TRBD1 (6 bases). The length of the CDR3 is 15 residues. CDR1 and CDR2 (germline): SGHDN, FVKESK. V was cut by 0 bases and J by 8 bases, with 13 bases left in between. The CDR3 loop reads CASSQDWGADEKLFF. CDR3 DNA sequence: TGTGCCAGCAGCCAAGACTGGGGGGCGGACGAAAAACTGTTTTTT.

The chain is built from TRBV7-8 and TRBJ1-3; D remains unclear. This CDR3 has 13 amino acids. Germline assignment: CDR1 SGHVS and CDR2 FQNEAQ. Trimming stripped 0 bases from V and 4 bases from J, with 4 bases between. The CDR3 loop reads CASSLALGNTIYF. The CDR3 DNA reads TGTGCCAGCAGCTTAGCGCTAGGAAACACCATATATTTT.

The chain combines TRBV27 with TRBJ1-5; the D gene is possibly TRBD1 (6 bases). Germline V CDR1 and CDR2: MNHEY, SMNVEV (reference sequence). V shed 3 bases and J shed 1 base, with 10 bases lying between them. The CDR3 runs to 15 residues. CDR3 nucleotide sequence: TGTGCCAGCAGTTTGGGGGCGCGGAGCAATCAGCCCCAGCATTTT. It is translated as CASSLGARSNQPQHF.

The genes are TRBV27 and TRBJ2-4; D remains unclear. Trimming took 0 bases from V and 7 from J, leaving 10 bases between them. The CDR3 is made up of 14 amino acids. The V gene's germline CDR1 is MNHEY and CDR2 SMNVEV (reference sequence). For the CDR3, the DNA is TGTGCCAGCAGTTTATCCCGGAGCCGTAACATTCAGTACTTC. As protein: CASSLSRSRNIQYF.

The V and J genes are TRBV19 and TRBJ2-1, with unresolved D. The V gene lost 2 bases and the J gene lost 4 bases, with 18 bases spanning the gap. CDR1 is LNHDA and CDR2 is SQIVND in the germline V gene (reference sequence). The CDR3 has 17 amino acids. For the CDR3, the DNA is TGTGCCAGTAGTATATCAAGGAGAGGTCCAGAATACAATGAGCAGTTCTTC. Its translation is CASSISRRGPEYNEQFF.

J is TRBJ2-7 and V is TRBV11-2; D not resolved. The V gene lost 2 bases and the J gene lost 6 bases, with 17 bases spanning the gap. This CDR3 has 15 amino acids. Per germline, CDR1 SGHAT and CDR2 FQNNGV. The DNA for the CDR3 is TGTGCCAGCAGCTTACAGAGGCCAGGAGTCTCCGAGCAGTACTTC. It is translated as CASSLQRPGVSEQYF.

The gene calls are TRBV5-4 and TRBJ1-1; D may be TRBD1 (5 bases). V lost 1 base to trimming and J lost 1 base, with 8 bases between them. This CDR3 contains 14 residues. The germline V gene has CDR1 SGHNT and CDR2 YYREEE (reference sequence). CDR3 nucleotide sequence: TGTGCCAGCAGCTTGCAAGGGACGAACACTGAAGCTTTCTTT. Translation gives CASSLQGTNTEAFF.

The rearrangement links TRBV5-4 to TRBJ1-1; D is possibly TRBD1 (5 bases). Looked up from germline, CDR1 is SGHNT and CDR2 is YYREEE (reference sequence). Trimming removed 4 bases from V and 0 bases from J, with 10 bases in between. This CDR3 is built from 14 residues. The CDR3 sequence is CASSRGPMNTEAFF. As DNA, the CDR3 is TGTGCCAGCAGCCGGGGACCAATGAACACTGAAGCTTTCTTT. The full variable domain, in which reference TRBV5-4 and TRBJ1-1 provide the parts outside the CDR3, is ETGVTQSPTHLIKTRGQQVTLRCSSQSGHNTVSWYQQALGQGPQFIFQYYREEENGRGNFPPRFSGLQFPNYSSELNVNALELDDSALYLCASSRGPMNTEAFFGQGTRLTVV.

This chain connects TRBV15 to TRBJ2-7, with 11 bases aligning to TRBD1. V trimming: 5 bases; J trimming: 0 bases; junction bases outside the gene matches: 6. The CDR3 spans 16 residues. Looked up from germline, CDR1 is LNHNV and CDR2 is YYDKDF (reference sequence). CDR3 region: CATSPPGTGGSYEQYF. The DNA for the CDR3 is TGTGCCACCAGCCCCCCCGGGACAGGGGGCTCCTACGAGCAGTACTTC.

V gene TRBV6-1 combines with J gene TRBJ1-2; no clear D. V dropped 6 bases and J dropped 3 bases, with 8 bases sitting between them. There are 12 residues in the CDR3. Looked up from germline, CDR1 is MNHNS and CDR2 is SASEGT. This CDR3 reads CASRVRDYGYTF. The CDR3 DNA sequence: TGTGCCAGCAGGGTCCGTGACTATGGCTACACCTTC.

The chain employs TRBV21-1 and TRBJ2-7; the table gives TRBD1 as D, unverified against the DNA. TRBV21-1 is a recognized pseudogene. The CDR3 contains 13 residues. The CDR3 region has the DNA TGTGCCAGCAGGCTCAGGGTTTCCTACGAGCAGTACTTC. Translated: CASRLRVSYEQYF.

V is TRBV6-4 and J is TRBJ2-3; D tentatively reads TRBD1 or TRBD2 (6 bases each). The V gene lost 3 bases and the J gene lost 4 bases, with 17 bases spanning the gap. CDR1 is MRHNA and CDR2 is SNTAGT in the germline V gene. This CDR3 has 16 residues. In DNA form, the CDR3 reads TGTGCCAGCAGTGAGGGTCGGGGGCTGGGCGCAGATACGCAGTATTTT. It specifies CASSEGRGLGADTQYF.

This clone occurred a few times. The chain employs TRBV19 and TRBJ2-7; 9 bases agree with TRBD1. This CDR3 comprises 13 residues. The V gene's germline CDR1 is LNHDA and CDR2 SQIVND (reference sequence). Trimming took 10 bases from V and 1 from J; bases not matched to a gene: 5. CDR3 sequence (DNA): TGTGCCACTACAGGGGGCAAATCCTACGAGCAGTACTTC. Its protein product is CATTGGKSYEQYF.

This rearrangement joins TRBV19 to TRBJ1-1; D call uncertain. The CDR3 runs 14 residues. The germline gives CDR1 LNHDA, CDR2 SQIVND (reference sequence). Trimming left V 3 bases short and J 1 base short, with 9 bases between. CDR3 nucleotides: TGTGCCAGTAGTATGAATCGGAAGAACACTGAAGCTTTCTTT. Protein sequence: CASSMNRKNTEAFF.

The J gene is TRBJ2-2, the V gene TRBV7-6; no reliable D call. The CDR3 runs to 14 residues. Germline lookup yields CDR1 SGHVS and CDR2 FNYEAQ. The V gene lost 5 bases and the J gene lost 0 bases, with 7 bases spanning the gap. DNA for the CDR3: TGTGCCAGCAGCCCGCTTTCGAACACCGGGGAGCTGTTTTTT. Residues: CASSPLSNTGELFF. The full variable domain, with the rest looked up from reference TRBV7-6 and TRBJ2-2, is GAGVSQSPRYKVTKRGQDVALRCDPISGHVSLYWYRQALGQGPEFLTYFNYEAQQDKSGLPNDRFSAERPEGSISTLTIQRTEQRDSAMYRCASSPLSNTGELFFGEGSRLTVL.